One and the same sample provided the 3 T cell receptor beta chains below, sequenced in a study of Graves' ophthalmopathy and Graves' hyperthyroidism. Amplifying from RNA transcripts, the study obtained TCR beta CDR3 regions. RT-PCR was first run with HTBI primers, then multiplex PCR in a second round. A single record per CDR3 protein comes from TCRdb applying MiXCR to the multiplex PCR reads. The table lists about 700,000 distinct CDR3 sequences, roughly 39% of them singletons. Sequencing used peripheral blood. These receptors were obtained from an adult man with Graves' ophthalmopathy.

This clonotype turned up a few times. This chain links TRBV29-1 with TRBJ2-1; maybe TRBD2 (5 bases). The CDR3 has 11 amino acids. The V end lost 7 bases, the J end lost 14 bases, and 18 bases lay between the germline ends. Germline-derived CDR1 and CDR2 are SQVTM and ANQGSEA. CDR3 DNA: TGCAGCGCTGAGGTCTCGGGATGGGAGTTCTTC. Its translation is CSAEVSGWEFF.

Ten or more counts support this clonotype. J is TRBJ2-7 and V is TRBV4-1, with a possible D match to TRBD1 (5 bases). CDR1 is MGHRA, CDR2 YSYEKL, per germline. The V and J ends lost 1 base and 6 bases respectively, with 16 bases between them. The CDR3 is 15 amino acids. The DNA of the CDR3 is TGCGCCAGCAGCCAAGCGTGGACAATTCAAGCCGAGCAGTACTTC. This sequence encodes CASSQAWTIQAEQYF.

This clonotype was seen at least ten times. The rearrangement uses TRBV12-5 and TRBJ1-6, with D uncertain. This CDR3 comprises 13 residues. The germline V and J ends were trimmed by 6 bases and 7 bases, with 10 bases remaining between them. The germline CDR1 and CDR2 sequences are LGHNT and FRNRAP. CDR3 nucleotides: TGTGCTAGTGGACCCCTCCCCAATTCACCCCTCCACTTT. Amino acids: CASGPLPNSPLHF.